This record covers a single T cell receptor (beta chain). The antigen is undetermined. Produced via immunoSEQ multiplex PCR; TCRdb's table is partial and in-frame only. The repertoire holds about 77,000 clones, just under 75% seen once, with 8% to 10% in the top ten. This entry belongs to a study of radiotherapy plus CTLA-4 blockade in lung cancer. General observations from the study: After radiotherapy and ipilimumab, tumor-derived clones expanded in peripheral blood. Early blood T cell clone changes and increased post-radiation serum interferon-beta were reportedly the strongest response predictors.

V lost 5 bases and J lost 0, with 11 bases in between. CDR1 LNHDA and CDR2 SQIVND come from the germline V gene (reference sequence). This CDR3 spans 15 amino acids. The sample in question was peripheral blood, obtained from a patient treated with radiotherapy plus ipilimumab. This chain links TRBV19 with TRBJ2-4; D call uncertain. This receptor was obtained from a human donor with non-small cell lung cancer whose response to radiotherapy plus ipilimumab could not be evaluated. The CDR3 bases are TGTGCCAGTAGTGTACAACAGTCAGCCAAAAACATTCAGTACTTC. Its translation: CASSVQQSAKNIQYF.